This entry lists 30 T cell receptor beta chains sequenced from one sample in a study of blood T cells in healthy people across ages (dated by TCRdb to the mid-2010s). Library generation was performed with 5' RACE. These reads were obtained on an Illumina HiSeq 2500. A second PCR of roughly 6 to 11 cycles was performed with a sample-barcoded 5' primer and a J-beta primer mix. In-frame beta chains were kept once TCRdb had trimmed the public reads at Q25 with fastp and called clones with MiXCR. Rows with a matching CDR3 protein are joined into one entry that keeps the most common DNA and genes. This sample has about 900,000 distinct CDR3 sequences in its table, and 60% to 80% of those were observed once. About a quarter of the sample is taken by the ten largest. Sequenced: blood. Source of these receptors: a man aged 25 to 40 in good health.

This clonotype was recorded a few times. V is TRBV20-1 and J is TRBJ2-7, with unresolved D. The CDR3 length is 14 residues. From germline, CDR1 is DFQATT and CDR2 SNEGSKA (reference sequence). Trimming shortened V by 6 bases and J by 0 bases, and 15 bases separated the two germline ends. CDR3 coding DNA: TGCAGTGCCCTGGGCCCAGGAGTCTCCTACGAGCAGTACTTC. The encoded protein is CSALGPGVSYEQYF.

The gene calls are TRBV20-1 and TRBJ2-5; TRBD2 is a possible D gene (5 bases). Germline-derived CDR1 and CDR2 are DFQATT and SNEGSKA (reference sequence). There are 14 residues in the CDR3. Trimming cost V 0 bases and J 5 bases, with 13 bases left between them. The CDR3 DNA reads TGCAGTGCTAGAGAGAAGAGACCGGGGGAGACCCAGTACTTC. Protein product: CSAREKRPGETQYF.

The CDR3 region has the DNA TGTGCCAGCAGCCCCGGGACACCGAACAATGAGCAGTTCTTC. Translating gives CASSPGTPNNEQFF. The chain joins TRBV7-2 to TRBJ2-1, with a tentative D call TRBD1 (6 bases). V was trimmed by 5 bases and J by 5 bases, leaving 13 bases between them. Germline V gene data show CDR1 as SGHTA and CDR2 as FQGNSA. The CDR3 spans 14 residues. Looking up the rest from reference TRBV7-2 and TRBJ2-1 gives the full variable domain: GAGVSQSPSNKVTEKGKDVELRCDPISGHTALYWYRQSLGQGLEFLIYFQGNSAPDKSGLPSDRFSAERTGGSVSTLTIQRTQQEDSAVYLCASSPGTPNNEQFFGPGTRLTVL.

V is TRBV28 and J is TRBJ2-5; D is unclear. Germline V lookup: CDR1 MDHEN, CDR2 SYDVKM. The length of the CDR3 is 14 residues. The V gene lost 3 bases and the J gene lost 4 bases, with 12 bases spanning the gap. CDR3 loop: CASSFRQEGETQYF. Written as DNA, the CDR3 is TGTGCCAGCAGTTTCCGGCAGGAAGGAGAGACCCAGTACTTC.

This rearrangement joins TRBV2 to TRBJ1-1; D uncertain. CDR1 and CDR2 (germline): SNHLY, FYNNEI. This CDR3 spans 14 amino acids. With 2 bases removed from V and 11 bases from J, the gap between germline ends came to 18 bases. The CDR3, as DNA: TGTGCCAGCAGTGAACCCTCGAGGGCCGGGGAGGCTTTCTTT. This codes for CASSEPSRAGEAFF.

The rearrangement joins TRBV20-1 to TRBJ2-1; possible D gene TRBD2, 6 bases. The V gene lost 3 bases and the J gene lost 4 bases, with 13 bases spanning the gap. Per germline, CDR1 DFQATT and CDR2 SNEGSKA (reference sequence). The CDR3 has 14 residues. CDR3 nucleotides: TGCAGTGCTAGTCGCGCGGGGTGGTACAATGAGCAGTTCTTC. Translating it yields CSASRAGWYNEQFF.

The gene calls are TRBV20-1 and TRBJ2-5; no definite D call. This CDR3 comprises 12 residues. Trimming stripped 2 bases from V and 4 bases from J, with 8 bases between. CDR1 is DFQATT and CDR2 is SNEGSKA in the germline V gene (reference sequence). The CDR3 DNA is TGCAGTGCTAGATGGGTCAGAGAGACCCAGTACTTC. Translating gives CSARWVRETQYF.

The chain combines TRBV6-2 or TRBV6-3 with TRBJ2-7; 10 bases align to TRBD2. Looked up from germline, CDR1 is MNHEY and CDR2 is SVGEGT. This CDR3 spans 16 amino acids. V lost 5 bases, J lost 0 bases, and 7 bases stayed unmatched. CDR3 coding DNA: TGTGCCAGCAGTACTCCCGGGACTAGCGCCTCCTACGAGCAGTACTTC. Translated: CASSTPGTSASYEQYF.

V and J are TRBV20-1 and TRBJ2-5; D remains ambiguous. Germline loops: CDR1 DFQATT, CDR2 SNEGSKA (reference sequence). CDR3 size: 15 residues. The V end lost 0 bases, the J end lost 2 bases, and 13 bases lay between the germline ends. CDR3 sequence reads: CSARDSFRLQETQYF. Written as DNA, the CDR3 is TGCAGTGCTAGAGATAGCTTTCGGCTTCAAGAGACCCAGTACTTC.

The chain recombines TRBV6-1 with TRBJ2-5; D may be TRBD1 (6 bases). CDR1 and CDR2 (germline): MNHNS, SASEGT. This CDR3 contains 14 residues. The V and J ends lost 2 bases and 11 bases respectively, with 18 bases between them. The CDR3 reads CASSEQTGLGEQYF. The CDR3 coding sequence is TGTGCCAGCAGTGAACAGACAGGTCTAGGGGAGCAGTACTTC.

The V and J genes are TRBV6-5 and TRBJ2-4; D is perhaps TRBD2 (5 bases). The V end lost 4 bases, the J end lost 13 bases, and 11 bases lay between the germline ends. CDR3 length equals 11 residues. CDR1 MNHEY and CDR2 SVGAGI come from the germline V gene. The CDR3 loop reads CASSFGWEQYF. DNA for the CDR3: TGTGCCAGCAGTTTCGGGTGGGAGCAGTACTTC.

The gene calls are TRBV6-6 and TRBJ1-3; tentative D call: TRBD1 (6 bases). The V end lost 4 bases, the J end lost 1 base, and 14 bases lay between the germline ends. The length of the CDR3 is 16 residues. Looked up from germline, CDR1 is MNHNY and CDR2 is SVGAGI (reference sequence). CDR3 amino acids: CASSWGAGDSGNTIYF. In nucleotides, the CDR3 is TGTGCCAGCAGTTGGGGGGCAGGGGATTCTGGAAACACCATATATTTT.

This rearrangement joins TRBV7-2 to TRBJ2-7; D not certain. V lost 1 base, J lost 5 bases, and 9 bases lay in between. CDR1 is SGHTA and CDR2 is FQGNSA in the germline V gene. The CDR3 spans 13 residues. The CDR3 nucleotides read TGTGCCAGCAGCTTAGGGTTACTGGACGAGCAGTACTTC. This gives the protein CASSLGLLDEQYF.

The chain carries TRBV4-2 and TRBJ2-1; TRBD2 matches at 12 bases. The CDR3 loop spans 15 amino acids. Germline trimming cut 4 bases from V and 9 bases from J; bases unmatched to any gene: 7. Per germline, CDR1 LGHNA and CDR2 YNFKEQ. The CDR3 loop reads CASSPSSGGAGEQFF. The CDR3 DNA is TGTGCCAGCAGCCCCTCTAGCGGGGGGGCTGGTGAGCAGTTCTTC.

The chain couples TRBV15 to TRBJ2-3; 7 bases align to TRBD2. V lost 1 base to trimming and J lost 5 bases; unmatched junction nucleotides: 9. This CDR3 comprises 16 residues. In germline, CDR1 is LNHNV, CDR2 YYDKDF (reference sequence). The CDR3: CATSRVGGLGGDTQYF. The CDR3 nucleotides read TGTGCCACCAGCAGAGTGGGAGGACTAGGTGGAGATACGCAGTATTTT.

The chain employs TRBV4-3 and TRBJ2-7; D is unclear. V gave up 0 bases and J gave up 2 bases, with 11 bases separating them. This CDR3 has 15 residues. The germline V gene has CDR1 LGHNA and CDR2 YSLEER. CDR3 in DNA: TGCGCCAGCAGCCAAGATGAGACCAGTACCTACGAGCAGTACTTC. This gives the protein CASSQDETSTYEQYF.

The V call is TRBV29-1, the J call TRBJ2-7; 7 bases align to TRBD1. CDR1 and CDR2 from the germline V gene are SQVTM and ANQGSEA. The junction had 3 bases not matched to a gene; V was cut back by 5 bases and J by 2 bases. The length of the CDR3 is 12 residues. The CDR3 nucleotides read TGCAGCGTTCGGGACAGCCCCTACGAGCAGTACTTC. Protein: CSVRDSPYEQYF.

Only a few counts were recorded for this clonotype. The gene calls are TRBV11-2 and TRBJ2-1; possibly TRBD1 or TRBD2 for D (5 bases each). With 5 bases removed from V and 6 bases from J, the gap between germline ends came to 17 bases. CDR1 and CDR2 (germline): SGHAT, FQNNGV. This CDR3 spans 15 amino acids. CDR3 in DNA: TGTGCCAGCAGCCCCCCCGGGATCCAGGGCAATGAGCAGTTCTTC. It is translated as CASSPPGIQGNEQFF.

This CDR3 reads CASSPPGTPSYEQYF. CDR3 coding DNA: TGTGCCAGCTCCCCCCCGGGTACCCCCTCCTACGAGCAGTACTTC. The chain links TRBV18 to TRBJ2-7; no firm D call. The CDR3 totals 15 residues. Trimming took off 6 bases at V and 0 bases at J, with 15 bases between the two ends. Germline V CDR1 and CDR2: KGHSH, LQKENI.

The chain's CDR3 is CASSLNLKDTQYF. DNA of the CDR3: TGTGCCAGCAGCTTAAACCTGAAGGATACGCAGTATTTT. The V gene is TRBV7-3, the J gene TRBJ2-3; D call uncertain. Germline values: CDR1 SGHTA, CDR2 FQGTGA. Between the trimmed V and J ends, which lost 1 base and 6 bases, there was a span of 8 bases. The CDR3 totals 13 residues.

The chain joins TRBV9 to TRBJ2-1, with TRBD1 as a possible D gene (6 bases). Germline V gives CDR1 SGDLS, CDR2 YYNGEE. Between the trimmed V and J ends, which lost 4 bases and 11 bases, there was a span of 16 bases. This CDR3 is built from 13 residues. The CDR3: CASSPRQDGKQFF. In DNA, the CDR3 is TGTGCCAGCAGCCCTAGACAGGATGGAAAGCAGTTCTTC.

The CDR3 DNA reads as TGTGCCAGCAGGACGGGGTTAGATACGCAGTATTTT. It encodes CASRTGLDTQYF. The chain recombines TRBV27 with TRBJ2-3; tentatively, D is TRBD2 (5 bases). Germline lookup yields CDR1 MNHEY and CDR2 SMNVEV (reference sequence). Trimming removed 6 bases at V and 5 bases at J, with 9 bases between. The CDR3 consists of 12 residues.

This chain connects TRBV20-1 to TRBJ2-3, with D possibly matching TRBD2 (5 bases). Trimming left V 8 bases short and J 4 bases short, with 10 bases between. Per germline, CDR1 DFQATT and CDR2 SNEGSKA (reference sequence). CDR3 length: 11 residues. The chain's CDR3 is CSQYGADTQYF. Here the CDR3 DNA reads TGCAGTCAGTACGGGGCAGATACGCAGTATTTT.

The rearrangement uses TRBV5-1 and TRBJ2-7, with unresolved D. The CDR3 loop spans 15 amino acids. CDR1 SGHRS and CDR2 YFSETQ come from the germline V gene. Trimming stripped 2 bases from V and 2 bases from J, with 14 bases between. CDR3 coding DNA: TGCGCCAGCAGCTTAACACAGCGTGGCCCCTACGAGCAGTACTTC. Encoded protein: CASSLTQRGPYEQYF.

The chain has TRBV28 and TRBJ1-5; no firm D call. The CDR3 has 16 residues. Between the trimmed V and J ends, which lost 6 bases and 3 bases, there was a span of 18 bases. Germline CDR1 MDHEN, CDR2 SYDVKM. The CDR3 region is CASSSPGRGNNQPQHF. As DNA, the CDR3 is TGTGCCAGCAGCTCACCGGGCCGTGGGAACAATCAGCCCCAGCATTTT.

This chain connects TRBV29-1 to TRBJ1-1; D is unresolved. V was shortened by 4 bases and J by 7 bases, with 19 bases between the two germline ends. Germline V gene sequence: CDR1 SQVTM, CDR2 ANQGSEA. The length of the CDR3 is 14 residues. CDR3 amino acids: CSVATPIVTDEAFF. The CDR3 DNA is TGCAGCGTTGCCACCCCGATCGTTACAGATGAAGCTTTCTTT.

V usage is TRBV7-2 and J usage is TRBJ1-5; D unclear. The CDR3 consists of 12 residues. Germline V gene lookup returns CDR1 SGHTA and CDR2 FQGNSA. V lost 5 bases, J lost 5 bases, and 7 bases lay in between. CDR3 sequence reads: CASSRYDQPQHF. The CDR3 region has the DNA TGTGCCAGCAGCCGTTATGATCAGCCCCAGCATTTT. The full variable domain, with the rest looked up from reference TRBV7-2 and TRBJ1-5, is GAGVSQSPSNKVTEKGKDVELRCDPISGHTALYWYRQSLGQGLEFLIYFQGNSAPDKSGLPSDRFSAERTGGSVSTLTIQRTQQEDSAVYLCASSRYDQPQHFGDGTRLSIL.

This clonotype was counted only a few times. This sequence joins TRBV7-9 and TRBJ2-1; tentative D call: TRBD2 (6 bases). This CDR3 is 12 amino acids long. Germline lookup yields CDR1 SEHNR and CDR2 FQNEAQ (reference sequence). Trimming removed 3 bases at V and 8 bases at J, with 8 bases between. The CDR3 DNA reads as TGTGCCAGCAGCTTGAGGAGGGATGAGCAGTTCTTC. Its protein is CASSLRRDEQFF.

The V gene is TRBV21-1, the J gene TRBJ2-1; the tabulated D call, TRBD1, remains unverified against the DNA. TRBV21-1 is a documented pseudogene. The CDR3 totals 18 residues. The CDR3 DNA follows: TGTGCCAGCAGCACCGCTTATCCAGGGGGTCCCTCCTACAATGAGCAGTTCTTC. Its translation is CASSTAYPGGPSYNEQFF.

The rearrangement links TRBV6-6 to TRBJ1-6; D perhaps matches TRBD1 (5 bases). Trimming cost V 4 bases and J 6 bases, with 13 bases left between them. Germline CDR1 is MNHNY and CDR2 is SVGAGI (reference sequence). The CDR3 runs to 15 residues. The CDR3 loop reads CASSSGPGVNSPLHF. The CDR3 DNA reads TGTGCCAGCAGTTCCGGGCCGGGGGTTAATTCACCCCTCCACTTT.